The clone carrying this TCR beta chain turned up a few times. Its antigen remains unknown. These data belong to a study of cytomegalovirus exposure and HLA in healthy donors. Turning to the study itself: The roughly 120 million unique TCR beta sequences, from roughly 170 million T cells, were found by an earlier analysis. Notes on the study in general: The likely explanation for a cluster of highly shared sequence variants was sequencing artifact. DRB1 showed the most TCR associations and HLA-C the fewest in a later analysis, as rates varied by HLA locus.

The PCR employed 60 Vbeta primers together with 13 Jbeta primers. The table came from immunoSEQ multiplex PCR; TCRdb's copy has only in-frame clones and leaves some out. The table has around 140,000 clones, about 9.2% seen once. The receptor was derived from a middle-aged woman in good health and CMV-seropositive. What was sequenced was PBMCs.

CDR3 residues: CASSPGTSSKADTQYF. In DNA form, the CDR3 reads TGCGCCAGCAGCCCGGGGACTAGCTCAAAAGCAGATACGCAGTATTTT. The chain uses TRBV5-1 and TRBJ2-3, with 9 bases that match TRBD2. The CDR3 loop spans 16 amino acids. Germline CDR1 SGHRS, CDR2 YFSETQ. The V and J ends lost 4 bases and 4 bases, in that order; junction bases with no gene match: 10.